This TCR beta chain was obtained from a study of OX40 agonist ivuxolimab in advanced cancers. Clones were read by immunoSEQ multiplex PCR, and TCRdb kept only the in-frame ones, dropping some. Here the sample spans 45,000 to 60,000 clones, around 79% being singletons. J was trimmed by 2 bases and V by 4 bases; bases with no gene match: 4. In germline, CDR1 is MNHEY, CDR2 SMNVEV (reference sequence). The CDR3 loop spans 15 amino acids. This clone has just a few counts. Here the sequenced sample was CD4+ or CD8+ T cells sorted from blood, taken in a trial of the OX40 agonist ivuxolimab. The clonotype was recovered from an adult with an advanced solid tumor such as melanoma, head and neck, liver or kidney cancer. The rearrangement joins TRBV27 to TRBJ2-7; TRBD2 aligns across 11 bases. The CDR3 nucleotides are TGTGCCAGCAGTTCTACTAGCGGGAGACCCTACGAGCAGTACTTC. This sequence encodes CASSSTSGRPYEQYF.